These 25 T cell receptor beta chains share one sample of origin, sequenced in a study of T cell clones after liver transplantation. The protocol was immunoSEQ multiplex PCR, while the TCRdb copy is restricted to in-frame clones and leaves out a portion. The sample contains some 61,000 clones, approximately 77% of which appear only once. The sequencing used CD4+ T cells from blood, collected at the 22-month timepoint. The receptors were sampled from a human patient who received a liver transplant. Some T cells may be graft donor cells.

There are a few counts of this clone. The chain employs TRBV10-1 and TRBJ2-7, with D perhaps matching TRBD2 (6 bases). This CDR3 has 14 residues. V was shortened by 3 bases and J by 2 bases, with 11 bases between the two germline ends. The V gene's germline CDR1 is WNHNN and CDR2 SYGVQD (reference sequence). The CDR3 coding sequence is TGCGCCAGCAGTGATTTCGCGGGGACCTACGAGCAGTACTTC. Translating gives CASSDFAGTYEQYF.

V is TRBV7-3 and J is TRBJ2-5; 8 bases map to TRBD1. V dropped 3 bases and J dropped 7; count of bases not matched to a gene: 10. This CDR3 comprises 15 residues. Germline V lookup: CDR1 SGHTA, CDR2 FQGTGA. The chain's CDR3 is CASSLTGARVGTQYF. The CDR3 DNA sequence: TGTGCCAGCAGCTTGACAGGGGCGAGGGTTGGGACCCAGTACTTC. Variable domain in full (rest from reference TRBV7-3 and TRBJ2-5): GAGVSQTPSNKVTEKGKYVELRCDPISGHTALYWYRQSLGQGPEFLIYFQGTGAADDSGLPNDRFFAVRPEGSVSTLKIQRTERGDSAVYLCASSLTGARVGTQYFGPGTRLLVL.

The CDR3 DNA sequence: TGTGCCTGGACTTCGGCAGCCCATAATTCACCCCTCCACTTT. This codes for CAWTSAAHNSPLHF. This sequence joins TRBV30 and TRBJ1-6, with D uncertain. This CDR3 is 14 amino acids long. V lost 4 bases to trimming and J lost 5 bases, with 12 bases between them. Germline assignment: CDR1 GTSNPN and CDR2 SVGIG (reference sequence).

This clone has only a few counts. The chain links TRBV29-1 to TRBJ2-3; D ambiguous. Trimming stripped 6 bases from V and 4 bases from J, with 11 bases between. Looked up from germline, CDR1 is SQVTM and CDR2 is ANQGSEA. The CDR3 extends over 12 amino acids. CDR3 sequence reads: CSVHRVSDTQYF. As DNA, the CDR3 is TGCAGCGTCCATAGGGTTTCAGATACGCAGTATTTT.

CDR3 amino acids: CASSIALIGGIEVETQYF. The CDR3 DNA follows: TGTGCCAGTAGTATAGCGCTGATCGGAGGAATCGAAGTCGAGACCCAGTACTTC. V is TRBV19 and J is TRBJ2-5, with D possibly matching TRBD2 (5 bases). The CDR3 length is 18 residues. Trimming left V 1 base short and J 5 bases short, with 23 bases between. CDR1 is LNHDA, CDR2 SQIVND, per germline (reference sequence).

The rearrangement joins TRBV7-9 to TRBJ2-2; no definite D call. V lost 5 bases and J lost 4, with 17 bases in between. Germline V gives CDR1 SEHNR, CDR2 FQNEAQ (reference sequence). CDR3 length equals 16 residues. DNA for the CDR3: TGTGCCAGCAGCCCACTTGGACGGCACGCCACCGGGGAGCTGTTTTTT. Its translation: CASSPLGRHATGELFF.

In DNA form, the CDR3 reads TGTGCCAGCAGTGACCGTTGGCCGGGAACCAATTCACCCCTCCACTTT. This translates into CASSDRWPGTNSPLHF. The chain is built from TRBV28 and TRBJ1-6; unclear D gene. CDR3 length: 16 residues. Germline V gene lookup returns CDR1 MDHEN and CDR2 SYDVKM. V was cut by 5 bases and J by 7 bases, with 18 bases left in between.

The rearrangement joins TRBV6-6 to TRBJ2-5; 8 positions agree with TRBD2. With 6 bases clipped from V and 5 bases from J, the junction kept 8 bases outside the gene matches. The CDR3 covers 14 residues. Germline loops: CDR1 MNHNY, CDR2 SVGAGI (reference sequence). In DNA form, the CDR3 reads TGTGCCAGCAGACTAGGCGGGGGGAGGGAGACCCAGTACTTC. Translating gives CASRLGGGRETQYF.

CDR3 DNA sequence: TGTGCCACCAGCAGAGATCGGGGGGATAATGAAAAACTGTTTTTT. Translated, it gives CATSRDRGDNEKLFF. J is TRBJ1-4 and V is TRBV15, with a tentative D call TRBD1 (5 bases). Per the germline V gene, CDR1 is LNHNV and CDR2 is YYDKDF (reference sequence). This CDR3 has 15 residues. Trimming removed 0 bases at V and 4 bases at J, with 9 bases between.

By its share, this clone is medium-sized. The chain has TRBV10-3 and TRBJ1-1, with 7 bases matching TRBD1. Germline V gene lookup returns CDR1 ENHRY and CDR2 SYGVKD. V dropped 10 bases and J dropped 11; count of bases not matched to a gene: 7. CDR3 size: 10 residues. The CDR3 DNA sequence: TGTGCCACCGACAGGGTGGAGGCTTTCTTT. Translated: CATDRVEAFF.

The chain combines TRBV19 with TRBJ2-1, with 8 bases identical to TRBD1. The CDR3 is 16 amino acids. V shed 5 bases and J 8 bases; nucleotides not matched to a gene: 14. The germline V gene encodes CDR1 LNHDA and CDR2 SQIVND (reference sequence). CDR3 region: CASSYLGQGALDEQFF. The CDR3 region has the DNA TGTGCCAGTAGTTACCTGGGGCAGGGGGCACTGGATGAGCAGTTCTTC.

CDR3 loop: CASSPIAGQGSEAFF. The CDR3 nucleotides are TGTGCCAGCTCACCAATTGCGGGACAGGGCTCTGAAGCTTTCTTT. The chain has TRBV18 and TRBJ1-1, with 9 bases matching TRBD1. With 2 bases clipped from V and 6 bases from J, the junction kept 7 bases outside the gene matches. The CDR3 loop spans 15 amino acids. Germline V CDR1 and CDR2: KGHSH, LQKENI.

V usage is TRBV10-3 and J usage is TRBJ1-1; a weak D match, TRBD1 (5 bases). Germline CDR1 reads ENHRY; CDR2 reads SYGVKD. Trimming pared 5 bases from V and 1 base from J, leaving 11 bases between. The length of the CDR3 is 14 residues. The CDR3 reads CAISKIGGNTEAFF. CDR3 nucleotides: TGTGCCATCAGTAAAATTGGGGGGAACACTGAAGCTTTCTTT.

This clone was counted once. The chain couples TRBV5-4 to TRBJ1-3; D is uncertain. The V and J ends lost 1 base and 4 bases respectively, with 3 bases between them. From germline, CDR1 is SGHNT and CDR2 YYREEE (reference sequence). The CDR3 contains 12 residues. CDR3 region: CASSLMGNTIYF. Written as DNA, the CDR3 is TGTGCCAGCAGCTTGATGGGAAACACCATATATTTT.

The CDR3: CASSLGRPGGDGYTF. Here the CDR3 DNA reads TGTGCCAGCAGTTTAGGACGGCCAGGGGGAGATGGCTACACCTTC. The chain uses TRBV28 and TRBJ1-2; 7 bases are a match to TRBD1. Losses at the gene ends were 2 bases for V and 6 bases for J; bases not matched to a gene: 9. Germline V gives CDR1 MDHEN, CDR2 SYDVKM. The CDR3 is 15 residues long.

The CDR3 loop is CASSFYRDRGRNEQFF. For the CDR3, the DNA is TGTGCCAGCAGCTTCTACCGGGACAGGGGGCGAAATGAGCAGTTCTTC. This chain links TRBV7-9 with TRBJ2-1; 12 nucleotides align to TRBD1. CDR1 and CDR2 from the germline V gene are SEHNR and FQNEAQ (reference sequence). V trimming: 3 bases; J trimming: 7 bases; junction bases outside the gene matches: 7. The CDR3 spans 16 residues.

The chain links TRBV5-1 to TRBJ1-6, with D maybe TRBD1 (5 bases). The CDR3 sequence is 15 residues long. Looked up from germline, CDR1 is SGHRS and CDR2 is YFSETQ. The V end lost 1 base, the J end lost 5 bases, and 10 bases lay between the germline ends. Here the CDR3 DNA reads TGCGCCAGCAGCTTGAGGGCAGGGAATAATTCACCCCTCCACTTT. It is translated as CASSLRAGNNSPLHF.

The chain combines TRBV30 with TRBJ1-1; unclear D gene. The CDR3 totals 12 residues. Trimming took 0 bases from V and 5 from J, leaving 7 bases between them. Germline CDR1 reads GTSNPN; CDR2 reads SVGIG (reference sequence). The CDR3 sequence: CAWSVRQTEAFF. In DNA form, the CDR3 reads TGTGCCTGGAGTGTAAGACAAACTGAAGCTTTCTTT. Full variable domain (rest looked up from reference TRBV30 and TRBJ1-1): SQTIHQWPATLVQPVGSPLSLECTVEGTSNPNLYWYRQAAGRGLQLLFYSVGIGQISSEVPQNLSASRPQDRQFILSSKKLLLSDSGFYLCAWSVRQTEAFFGQGTRLTVV.

This chain joins TRBV4-2 and TRBJ2-3, with D perhaps matching TRBD2 (7 bases). This CDR3 is built from 16 residues. Trimming pared 3 bases from V and 3 bases from J, leaving 16 bases between. Germline V CDR1 and CDR2: LGHNA, YNFKEQ. In nucleotides, the CDR3 is TGTGCCAGCAGCCATGGCTCCGGGGGGACAACAGATACGCAGTATTTT. The encoded protein is CASSHGSGGTTDTQYF.

DNA for the CDR3: TGTGCCAGCAGCTTAAGGATTACAGGCACAGATACGCAGTATTTT. As protein: CASSLRITGTDTQYF. The rearrangement uses TRBV7-8 and TRBJ2-3; D gene unclear. CDR3 size: 15 residues. V was cut by 2 bases and J by 1 base, with 10 bases left in between. Germline V gene data show CDR1 as SGHVS and CDR2 as FQNEAQ.

This chain connects TRBV30 to TRBJ2-3; tentatively, D is TRBD1 (6 bases). CDR3 length: 14 amino acids. The V and J ends lost 0 bases and 7 bases respectively, with 14 bases between them. Germline V gene lookup returns CDR1 GTSNPN and CDR2 SVGIG (reference sequence). CDR3 loop: CAWSVGGGSYTQYF. CDR3 nucleotides: TGTGCCTGGAGTGTAGGGGGTGGATCCTATACGCAGTATTTT.

This chain connects TRBV11-3 to TRBJ1-1, with 7 bases matching TRBD1. The trim removed 5 bases at V and 1 base at J, leaving 7 bases unmatched. This CDR3 has 15 amino acids. CDR1 is SGHNT and CDR2 is YENEEA in the germline V gene. This CDR3 is CASSLRGTENTEAFF. The CDR3 DNA reads as TGTGCCAGCAGCCTCAGGGGGACAGAGAACACTGAAGCTTTCTTT.

The chain links TRBV5-4 to TRBJ1-4, with TRBD1 identical over 7 bases. In germline, CDR1 is SGHNT, CDR2 YYREEE (reference sequence). V trimming: 4 bases; J trimming: 2 bases; junction bases outside the gene matches: 5. The CDR3 is 15 residues long. For the CDR3, the DNA is TGTGCCAGCAGCCGAGGGGGCTCGACTAATGAAAAACTGTTTTTT. Protein: CASSRGGSTNEKLFF.

V and J are TRBV5-1 and TRBJ1-5; perhaps TRBD1 as D (5 bases). CDR1 SGHRS and CDR2 YFSETQ come from the germline V gene. Trimming removed 0 bases from V and 5 bases from J, with 9 bases in between. The CDR3 is made up of 14 amino acids. The CDR3: CASSLGRDDQPQHF. CDR3 bases: TGCGCCAGCAGCTTGGGCAGGGACGATCAGCCCCAGCATTTT.

J is TRBJ2-1 and V is TRBV6-5; D remains unclear. Germline V CDR1 and CDR2: MNHEY, SVGAGI. V was cut by 6 bases and J by 15 bases, with 18 bases left in between. The CDR3 runs 12 residues. This chain's CDR3 is CASRHSDLDPFF. Written as DNA, the CDR3 is TGTGCCAGCAGGCACAGTGACCTGGACCCGTTCTTC.